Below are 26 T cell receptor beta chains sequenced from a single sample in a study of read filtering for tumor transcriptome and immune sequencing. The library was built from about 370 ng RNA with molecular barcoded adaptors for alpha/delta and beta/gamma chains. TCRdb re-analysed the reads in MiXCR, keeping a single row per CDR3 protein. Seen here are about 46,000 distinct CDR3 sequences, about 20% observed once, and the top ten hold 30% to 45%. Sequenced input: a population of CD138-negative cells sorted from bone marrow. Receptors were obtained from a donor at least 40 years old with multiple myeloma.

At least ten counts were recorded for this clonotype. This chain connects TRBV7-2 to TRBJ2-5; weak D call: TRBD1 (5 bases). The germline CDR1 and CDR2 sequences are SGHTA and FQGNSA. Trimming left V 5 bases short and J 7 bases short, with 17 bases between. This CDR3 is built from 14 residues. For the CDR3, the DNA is TGTGCCAGCAGCACCGCCAGGGCCGTGGGGACCCAGTACTTC. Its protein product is CASSTARAVGTQYF.

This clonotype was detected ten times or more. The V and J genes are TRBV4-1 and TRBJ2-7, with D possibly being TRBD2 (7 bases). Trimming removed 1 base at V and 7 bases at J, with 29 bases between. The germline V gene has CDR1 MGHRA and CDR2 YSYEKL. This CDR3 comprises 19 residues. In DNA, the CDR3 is TGCGCCAGCAGCCAAGTGAAAGACAGGCCAAGGGAGGGGAAGGGAGAGCAGTACTTC. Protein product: CASSQVKDRPREGKGEQYF.

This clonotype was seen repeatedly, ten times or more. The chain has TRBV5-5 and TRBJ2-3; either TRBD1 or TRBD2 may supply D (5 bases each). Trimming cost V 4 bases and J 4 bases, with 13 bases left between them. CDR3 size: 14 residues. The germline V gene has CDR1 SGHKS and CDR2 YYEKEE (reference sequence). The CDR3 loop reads CASSPEGFSDTQYF. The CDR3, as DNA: TGTGCCAGCAGCCCAGAGGGGTTTTCAGATACGCAGTATTTT.

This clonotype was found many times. This CDR3 is CASSVGTAQPQHF. The CDR3 bases are TGTGCCAGCAGTGTGGGGACAGCACAGCCCCAGCATTTT. The V gene is TRBV2, the J gene TRBJ1-5; 7 positions match TRBD1. V trimming: 4 bases; J trimming: 7 bases; junction bases outside the gene matches: 4. There are 13 residues in the CDR3. The germline V gene has CDR1 SNHLY and CDR2 FYNNEI.

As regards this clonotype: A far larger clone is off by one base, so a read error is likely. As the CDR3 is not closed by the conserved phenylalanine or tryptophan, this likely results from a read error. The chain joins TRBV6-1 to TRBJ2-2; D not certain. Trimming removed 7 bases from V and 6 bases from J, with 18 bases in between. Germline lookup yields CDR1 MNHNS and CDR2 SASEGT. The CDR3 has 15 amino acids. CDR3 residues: CASTTAAAGSGELFY. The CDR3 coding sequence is TGTGCCAGCACCACGGCGGCAGCCGGGTCCGGGGAGCTGTTTTAT.

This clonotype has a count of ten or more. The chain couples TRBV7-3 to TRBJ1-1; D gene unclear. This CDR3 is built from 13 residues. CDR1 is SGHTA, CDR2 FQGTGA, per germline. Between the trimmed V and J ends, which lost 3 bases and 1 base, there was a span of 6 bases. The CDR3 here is CASSFKENTEAFF. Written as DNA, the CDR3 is TGTGCCAGCAGCTTTAAGGAGAACACTGAAGCTTTCTTT.

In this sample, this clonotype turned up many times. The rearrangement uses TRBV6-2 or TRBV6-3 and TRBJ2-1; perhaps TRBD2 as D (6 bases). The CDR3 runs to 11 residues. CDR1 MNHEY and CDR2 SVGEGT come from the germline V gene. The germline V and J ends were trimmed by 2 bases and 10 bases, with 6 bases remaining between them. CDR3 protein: CASSYGGEQFF. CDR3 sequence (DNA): TGTGCCAGCAGTTACGGGGGGGAGCAGTTCTTC.

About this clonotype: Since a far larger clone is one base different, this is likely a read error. DNA for the CDR3: TGTGCCAGCAGCCTCAGGACTGGCGGGAGCACAGATACGCAGTATTTT. Translating gives CASSLRTGGSTDTQYF. The chain couples TRBV3-2 to TRBJ2-3; the table's D call, TRBD2, was not checked against the DNA. TRBV3-2 is a known pseudogene. The CDR3 is 16 amino acids.

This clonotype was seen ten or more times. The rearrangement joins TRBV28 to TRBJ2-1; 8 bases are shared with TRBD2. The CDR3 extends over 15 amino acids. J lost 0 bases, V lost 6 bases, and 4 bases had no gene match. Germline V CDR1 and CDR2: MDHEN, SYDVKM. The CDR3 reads CASSGGGSSYNEQFF. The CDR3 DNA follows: TGTGCCAGCAGCGGCGGGGGGAGCTCCTACAATGAGCAGTTCTTC.

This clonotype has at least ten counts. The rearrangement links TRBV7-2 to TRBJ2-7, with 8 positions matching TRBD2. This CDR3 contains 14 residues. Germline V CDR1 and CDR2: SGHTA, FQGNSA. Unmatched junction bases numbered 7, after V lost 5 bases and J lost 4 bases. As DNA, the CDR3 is TGTGCCAGCAGCAAACCGGGACTAGTGTACGAGCAGTACTTC. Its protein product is CASSKPGLVYEQYF.

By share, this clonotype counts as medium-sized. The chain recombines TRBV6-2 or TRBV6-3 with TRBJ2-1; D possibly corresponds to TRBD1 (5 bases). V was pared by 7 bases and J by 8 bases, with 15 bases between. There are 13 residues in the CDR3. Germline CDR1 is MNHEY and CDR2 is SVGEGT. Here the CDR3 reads CASKGSFLDEQFF. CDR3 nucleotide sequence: TGTGCCAGCAAGGGGTCATTTCTCGATGAGCAGTTCTTC.

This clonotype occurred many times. Written as DNA, the CDR3 is TGTGCCAGCAATGCGGGTGGGTCCTTAGGGGATTTACGAGAGACCCAGTACTTC. Translating gives CASNAGGSLGDLRETQYF. The V gene is TRBV6-6, the J gene TRBJ2-5; D is tentatively TRBD1 or TRBD2 (5 bases each). The V and J ends lost 7 bases and 4 bases respectively, with 28 bases between them. Per the germline V gene, CDR1 is MNHNY and CDR2 is SVGAGI (reference sequence). There are 18 residues in the CDR3.

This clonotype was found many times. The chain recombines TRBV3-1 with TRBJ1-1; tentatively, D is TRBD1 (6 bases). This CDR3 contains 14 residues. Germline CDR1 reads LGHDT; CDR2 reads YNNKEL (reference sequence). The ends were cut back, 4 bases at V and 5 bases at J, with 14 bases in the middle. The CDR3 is CASSLEPQGTEAFF. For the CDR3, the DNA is TGTGCCAGCAGCCTAGAGCCCCAGGGGACTGAAGCTTTCTTT.

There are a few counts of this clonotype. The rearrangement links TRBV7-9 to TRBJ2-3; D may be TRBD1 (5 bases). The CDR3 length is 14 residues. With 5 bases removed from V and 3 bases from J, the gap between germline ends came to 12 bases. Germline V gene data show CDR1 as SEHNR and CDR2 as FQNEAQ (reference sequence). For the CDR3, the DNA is TGTGCCAGCAGCCCACGGGCAGGGACAGATACGCAGTATTTT. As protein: CASSPRAGTDTQYF.

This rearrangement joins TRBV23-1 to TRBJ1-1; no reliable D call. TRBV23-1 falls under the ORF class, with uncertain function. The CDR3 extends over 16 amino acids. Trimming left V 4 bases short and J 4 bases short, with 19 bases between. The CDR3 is CASSPVGGRSSTEAFF. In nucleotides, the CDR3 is TGCGCCAGCAGTCCGGTCGGAGGGAGGTCGAGCACTGAAGCTTTCTTT.

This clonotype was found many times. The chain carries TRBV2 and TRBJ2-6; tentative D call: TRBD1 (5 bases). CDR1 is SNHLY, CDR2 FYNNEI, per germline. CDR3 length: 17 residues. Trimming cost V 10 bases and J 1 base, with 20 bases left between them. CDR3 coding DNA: TGTGCCACCGCGGCTAGGGGCATTCAGTCTGGGGCCAACGTCCTGACTTTC. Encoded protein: CATAARGIQSGANVLTF.

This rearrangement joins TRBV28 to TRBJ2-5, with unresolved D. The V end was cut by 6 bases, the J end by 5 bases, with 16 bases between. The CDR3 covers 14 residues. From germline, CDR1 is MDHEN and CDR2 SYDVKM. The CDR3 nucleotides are TGTGCCAGCAGCCCCCACGGGCGGACGGAGACCCAGTACTTC. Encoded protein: CASSPHGRTETQYF.

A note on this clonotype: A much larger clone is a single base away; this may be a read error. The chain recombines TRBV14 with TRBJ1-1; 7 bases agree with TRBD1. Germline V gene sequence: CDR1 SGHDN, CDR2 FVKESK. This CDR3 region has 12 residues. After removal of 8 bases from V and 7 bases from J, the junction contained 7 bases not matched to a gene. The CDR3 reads CASRGQDYEAFF. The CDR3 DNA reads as TGTGCCAGCCGCGGACAGGACTATGAAGCTTTCTTT.

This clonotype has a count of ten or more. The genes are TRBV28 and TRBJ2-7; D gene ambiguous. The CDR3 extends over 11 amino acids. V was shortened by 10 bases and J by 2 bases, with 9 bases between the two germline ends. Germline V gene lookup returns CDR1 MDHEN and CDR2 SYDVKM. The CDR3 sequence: CATQTPYEQYF. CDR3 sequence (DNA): TGTGCCACCCAGACCCCCTACGAGCAGTACTTC.

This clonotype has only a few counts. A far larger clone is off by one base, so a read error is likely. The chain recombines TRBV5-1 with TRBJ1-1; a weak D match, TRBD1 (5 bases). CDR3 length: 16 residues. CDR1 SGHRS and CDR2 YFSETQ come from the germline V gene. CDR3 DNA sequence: TGTGCCAGCAGCTTTCCCAGGGACGCCCTCACCACTGAAGCTTTCTTT. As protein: CASSFPRDALTTEAFF.

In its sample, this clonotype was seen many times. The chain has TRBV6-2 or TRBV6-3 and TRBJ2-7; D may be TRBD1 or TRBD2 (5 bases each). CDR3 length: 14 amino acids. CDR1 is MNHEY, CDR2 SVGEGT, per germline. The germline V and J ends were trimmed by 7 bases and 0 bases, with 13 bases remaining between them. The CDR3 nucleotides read TGTGCCAGCAATCCCGGGACGGCCTCCTACGAGCAGTACTTC. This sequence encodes CASNPGTASYEQYF.

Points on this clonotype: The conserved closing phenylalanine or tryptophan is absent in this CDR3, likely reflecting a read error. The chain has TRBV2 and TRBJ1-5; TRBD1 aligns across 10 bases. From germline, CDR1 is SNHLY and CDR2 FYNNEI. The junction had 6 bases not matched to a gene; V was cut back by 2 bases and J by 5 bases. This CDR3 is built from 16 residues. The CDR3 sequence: CASSEYRQGADQPQHS. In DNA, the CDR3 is TGTGCCAGCAGTGAATACAGACAGGGGGCGGATCAGCCCCAGCATTCT.

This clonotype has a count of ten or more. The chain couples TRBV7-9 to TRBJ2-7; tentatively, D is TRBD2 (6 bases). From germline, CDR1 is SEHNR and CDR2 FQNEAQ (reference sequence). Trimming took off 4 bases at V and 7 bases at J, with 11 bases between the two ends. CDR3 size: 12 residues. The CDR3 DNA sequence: TGTGCCAGCAGCTCGGACGGAGGGGAGCAGTACTTC. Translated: CASSSDGGEQYF.

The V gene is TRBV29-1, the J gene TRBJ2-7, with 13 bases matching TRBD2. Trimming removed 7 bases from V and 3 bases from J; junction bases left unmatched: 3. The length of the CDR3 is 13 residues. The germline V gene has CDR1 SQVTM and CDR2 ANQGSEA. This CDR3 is CSARLAGGYEQYF. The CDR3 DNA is TGCAGCGCCCGACTAGCGGGAGGCTACGAGCAGTACTTC.

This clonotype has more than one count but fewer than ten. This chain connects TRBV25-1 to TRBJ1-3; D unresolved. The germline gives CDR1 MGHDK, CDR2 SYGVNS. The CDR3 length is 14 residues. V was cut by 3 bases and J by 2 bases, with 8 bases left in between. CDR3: CASSDPATGNTIYF. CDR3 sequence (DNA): TGTGCCAGCAGTGATCCAGCCACTGGAAACACCATATATTTT.

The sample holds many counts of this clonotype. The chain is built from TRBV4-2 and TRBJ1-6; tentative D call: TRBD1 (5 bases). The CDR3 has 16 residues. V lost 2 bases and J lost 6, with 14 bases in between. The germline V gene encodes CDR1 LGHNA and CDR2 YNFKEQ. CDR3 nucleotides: TGTGCCAGCAGCCAACATGCCGGGACGGTTAATTCACCCCTCCACTTT. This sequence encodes CASSQHAGTVNSPLHF.